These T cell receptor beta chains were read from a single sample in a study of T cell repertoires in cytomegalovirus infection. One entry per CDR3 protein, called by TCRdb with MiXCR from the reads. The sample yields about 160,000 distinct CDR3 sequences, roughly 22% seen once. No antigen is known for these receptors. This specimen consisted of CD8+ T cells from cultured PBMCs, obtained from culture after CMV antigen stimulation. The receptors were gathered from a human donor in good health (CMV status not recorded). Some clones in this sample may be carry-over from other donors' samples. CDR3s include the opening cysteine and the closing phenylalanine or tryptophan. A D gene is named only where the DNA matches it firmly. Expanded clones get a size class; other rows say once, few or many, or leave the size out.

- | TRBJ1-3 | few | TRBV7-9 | TGTGCCAGCAGCTCCCCTAGGACAGACTCTGGAAACACCATATATTTT | CASSSPRTDSGNTIYF
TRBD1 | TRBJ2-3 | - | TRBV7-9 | TGTGCCAGCAGCCCCGGACAGGGGGCCACGGAGAGGGATACGCAGTATTTT | CASSPGQGATERDTQYF
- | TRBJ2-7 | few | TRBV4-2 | TGTGCCAGCAGCCAAGATTATCGGAACGAGGCCTCGATCTACGAGCAGTACTTC | CASSQDYRNEASIYEQYF
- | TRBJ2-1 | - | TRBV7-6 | TGTGCCAGCAGCTTGGCCCCTCTTGTGGGTGGGCAGTTCTTC | CASSLAPLVGGQFF
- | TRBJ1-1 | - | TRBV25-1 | TGTGCCAGCAGTGAAGAGATCCCGGGGAACACTGAAGCTTTCTTT | CASSEEIPGNTEAFF
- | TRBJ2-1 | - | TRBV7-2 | TGTGCCAGCAGCTTCCTCCTCTGGGGGGCAGGTAACAATGAGCAGTTCTTC | CASSFLLWGAGNNEQFF
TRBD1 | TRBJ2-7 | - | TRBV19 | TGTGCCAGTAAACTCGGGACAGGGGACTACGAGCAGTACTTC | CASKLGTGDYEQYF
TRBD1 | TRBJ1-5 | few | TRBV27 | TGTGCCAGCAGTCCGAGACAGGGCGCCGGTGGGCCCCAGCATTTT | CASSPRQGAGGPQHF
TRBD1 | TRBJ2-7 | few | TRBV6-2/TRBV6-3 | TGTGCCAGCAGTTACCCCGGACAGGAGAACTACGAGCAGTACTTC | CASSYPGQENYEQYF
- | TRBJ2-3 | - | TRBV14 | TGTGCCAGCAGCCAAAATTTGAACAGATTAACAGATACGCAGTATTTT | CASSQNLNRLTDTQYF
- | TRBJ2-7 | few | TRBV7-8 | TGTGCCAGCAGAGACCAGGGCTACGAGCAGTACTTC | CASRDQGYEQYF
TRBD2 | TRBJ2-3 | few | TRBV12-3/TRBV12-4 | TGTGCCAGCAGGCCTCCGGGACTAGTCACAGATACGCAGTATTTT | CASRPPGLVTDTQYF
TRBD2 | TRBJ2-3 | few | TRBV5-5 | TGTGCCAGCAGCCTCGCAAGCGGGGGGGTTCGGGATACGCAGTATTTT | CASSLASGGVRDTQYF